These T cell receptor beta chains were read from a single sample in a study of regulatory T cells in long-lasting Graves disease. TCRdb used MiXCR to reprocess the multiplex PCR reads, holding one entry per CDR3 protein. The sample yields 420,000 or so distinct CDR3 sequences, less than 25% seen once. The sequencing here drew on peripheral blood mononuclear cells (PBMCs), taken when the disease was refractory, from a patient treated with antithyroid drugs. Receptors originate from a female donor with Graves disease. CDR3s leave out the opening cysteine and the closing phenylalanine or tryptophan.

len	v_gene	j_gene	CDR3aa
10	TRBV5-1	TRBJ2-2	ASSLLAGELF
11	TRBV20-1	TRBJ2-7	SAPGQGSHEQY
13	TRBV2	TRBJ2-2	ASRGWTGVTGELF
15	TRBV30	TRBJ2-2	AWSLTSGRRYTGELF
11	TRBV29-1	TRBJ2-2	SVRRGNTGELF
11	TRBV7-2	TRBJ1-2	ASSLAGVGGYT
16	TRBV7-2	TRBJ2-2	ASSLGALAGGSTGELF
10	TRBV14	TRBJ2-5	ASSQDVGTQC
12	TRBV11-2	TRBJ2-7	ASSPTGLPYEQY
13	TRBV3-1	TRBJ2-5	ASGSPGDGIGTQY
11	TRBV9	TRBJ2-4	ASSVAMDSIQY
12	TRBV28	TRBJ2-7	ASRSTGPSYEQY
13	TRBV20-1	TRBJ2-2	SARTQGSFPGELF
15	TRBV28	TRBJ1-5	ASSSMTWTGDNQPQH
11	TRBV6-2/TRBV6-3	TRBJ2-5	ASSYGLGETQY
12	TRBV30	TRBJ2-6	AWSTVSGANVLT
10	TRBV7-2	TRBJ2-5	ATHELQETQY